This passage covers 5 T cell receptor beta chains from one sample sequenced in a study of CD8+ T cells in alopecia areata (dated by TCRdb to 2016 to 2019). The library was made by the immunoSEQ multiplex PCR assay. For TCR sequencing, RNA was extracted from every sample and reverse transcribed into cDNA to serve as template. TCRdb's version of the immuneACCESS table is confined to in-frame rearrangements and falls short of the full clone set. An unresolved V gene accounts for under half of the shortfall where checked; the remainder is of unknown origin. In all, the sample holds over 95,000 clones, and 50% to 75% of those were seen once. The top ten clones comprise 15% to 17% of the sample. The sample's time point label is to be understood as: more than three weeks on oral tofacitinib. Reading the label with the study, this specimen's treatment or condition is: oral pan-JAK inhibitor, 5-10 mg twice daily.

The sample consisted of CD8+ T cells sorted from blood, taken at week 4, from a patient treated with tofacitinib. These receptors were collected from a human donor with alopecia areata.

This clone has just one count. The chain combines TRBV29-1 with TRBJ2-2; TRBD2 aligns across 7 bases. This CDR3 spans 14 amino acids. The germline CDR1 and CDR2 sequences are SQVTM and ANQGSEA. V shed 4 bases and J 5 bases; nucleotides not matched to a gene: 7. CDR3 DNA: TGCAGCGTTGTTGGGCAGGGACTAACCGGGGAGCTGTTTTTT. It specifies CSVVGQGLTGELFF.

The V and J genes are TRBV7-8 and TRBJ2-1; D gene unclear. Trimming removed 4 bases from V and 10 bases from J, with 11 bases in between. Germline V gene data show CDR1 as SGHVS and CDR2 as FQNEAQ. The CDR3 totals 12 residues. The CDR3 sequence: CASSSPGPEQFF. In DNA form, the CDR3 reads TGTGCCAGCAGCTCCCCCGGACCGGAGCAGTTCTTC.

The chain uses TRBV5-1 and TRBJ2-7, with 7 positions matching TRBD1. This CDR3 contains 14 residues. Germline V gene data show CDR1 as SGHRS and CDR2 as YFSETQ. The V segment lost 0 bases and the J segment 5 bases; nucleotides outside the gene matches: 5. The CDR3 nucleotides are TGCGCCAGCAGCTTGGGGCAGGGGGACGACGAGCAGTACTTC. It codes for CASSLGQGDDEQYF. The entire variable domain, with the rest obtained from reference TRBV5-1 and TRBJ2-7, is as follows: KAGVTQTPRYLIKTRGQQVTLSCSPISGHRSVSWYQQTPGQGLQFLFEYFSETQRNKGNFPGRFSGRQFSNSRSEMNVSTLELGDSALYLCASSLGQGDDEQYFGPGTRLTVT.

This clone was seen more than once but under ten times. V is TRBV4-2 and J is TRBJ2-3; 12 bases are a match to TRBD2. V lost 0 bases, J lost 4 bases, and 2 bases stayed unmatched. The CDR3 has 16 amino acids. CDR1 LGHNA and CDR2 YNFKEQ come from the germline V gene. CDR3 bases: TGTGCCAGCAGCCAAGATGCTAGCGGGGGGGCAGATACGCAGTATTTT. As protein: CASSQDASGGADTQYF.

J is TRBJ2-1 and V is TRBV28; the D is unclear. CDR3 size: 16 residues. Germline V gene sequence: CDR1 MDHEN, CDR2 SYDVKM. Trimming took 3 bases from V and 1 from J, leaving 13 bases between them. CDR3 amino acids: CASSFSPPRSYNEQFF. As DNA, the CDR3 is TGTGCCAGCAGTTTTAGCCCTCCCCGTTCCTACAATGAGCAGTTCTTC.